These T cell receptor beta chains were read from a single sample in a study of control samples from healthy donors and cancer patients. Libraries were prepared by immunoSEQ multiplex PCR; TCRdb keeps only in-frame clonotypes and omits some of them. The sample lists about 60,000 clones, roughly 90% occurring once. Sequencing was carried out using PBMCs. The receptors come from a man aged 35-49 years with colorectal cancer. The conserved cysteine and the conserved F or W are not part of the CDR3 here. D genes are given only for firm matches.

cdr3_aa: ASSPPGTGNMGETQY
v_call: TRBV7-2
d_call: TRBD1
j_call: TRBJ2-5

cdr3_aa: ASCDLVGSGSTIY
v_call: TRBV19
d_call: -
j_call: TRBJ1-3

cdr3_aa: ASSPGTTDGDTQY
v_call: TRBV7-9
d_call: -
j_call: TRBJ2-3

cdr3_aa: ASRTGHVNSPLH
v_call: TRBV19
d_call: -
j_call: TRBJ1-6

cdr3_aa: ASSLAAGQGTGYT
v_call: TRBV5-1
d_call: -
j_call: TRBJ1-2

cdr3_aa: ASSQDTGGRGYT
v_call: TRBV3-1/TRBV3-2
d_call: TRBD1
j_call: TRBJ1-2

cdr3_aa: ASSSGSRTLTGELF
v_call: TRBV11-3
d_call: -
j_call: TRBJ2-2

cdr3_aa: ANLSGAGYEQY
v_call: TRBV6-5
d_call: TRBD2
j_call: TRBJ2-7

cdr3_aa: AQGSNQPQH
v_call: TRBV5-4
d_call: -
j_call: TRBJ1-5

cdr3_aa: ASSLDRAKNYGYT
v_call: TRBV4-1
d_call: TRBD1
j_call: TRBJ1-2

cdr3_aa: ASSRLAGAYNEQF
v_call: TRBV6-2/TRBV6-3
d_call: TRBD2
j_call: TRBJ2-1

cdr3_aa: ASRGGGFERETQY
v_call: TRBV2
d_call: TRBD2
j_call: TRBJ2-5

cdr3_aa: ASSLGAGAFPTLH
v_call: TRBV11-3
d_call: -
j_call: TRBJ1-6

cdr3_aa: ASSQGSGNTIY
v_call: TRBV3-1/TRBV3-2
d_call: -
j_call: TRBJ1-3

cdr3_aa: ASRSGNQETQY
v_call: TRBV27
d_call: TRBD2
j_call: TRBJ2-5

cdr3_aa: ASSPRTSGTSYQETQY
v_call: TRBV2
d_call: TRBD2
j_call: TRBJ2-5

cdr3_aa: AISGGLGYEQF
v_call: TRBV6-5
d_call: TRBD2
j_call: TRBJ2-1

cdr3_aa: ASSLRRGSNEKLF
v_call: TRBV14
d_call: -
j_call: TRBJ1-4

cdr3_aa: ASSGFDRENTEAF
v_call: TRBV2
d_call: TRBD1
j_call: TRBJ1-1

cdr3_aa: ASSPAGLSYNEQF
v_call: TRBV5-1
d_call: -
j_call: TRBJ2-1

cdr3_aa: ASRTGVSPEAF
v_call: TRBV12-3/TRBV12-4
d_call: TRBD1
j_call: TRBJ1-1

cdr3_aa: ASSLYGSLNSPLH
v_call: TRBV7-3
d_call: -
j_call: TRBJ1-6

cdr3_aa: ASSVGSGQGGSYEQY
v_call: TRBV9
d_call: TRBD1
j_call: TRBJ2-7

cdr3_aa: ATSDDRYYGYT
v_call: TRBV24-1
d_call: -
j_call: TRBJ1-2

cdr3_aa: AWDRSSSEQY
v_call: TRBV30
d_call: -
j_call: TRBJ2-7

cdr3_aa: ASSLAGAYNEQF
v_call: TRBV18
d_call: TRBD2
j_call: TRBJ2-1

cdr3_aa: ASSRWGSSGANVLT
v_call: TRBV3-1/TRBV3-2
d_call: -
j_call: TRBJ2-6

cdr3_aa: ASSEGGYSTDTQY
v_call: TRBV2
d_call: -
j_call: TRBJ2-3

cdr3_aa: ASSLTGGNEKLF
v_call: TRBV11-2
d_call: -
j_call: TRBJ1-4

cdr3_aa: ASSYRRGNTEAF
v_call: TRBV6-5
d_call: -
j_call: TRBJ1-1

cdr3_aa: ASWSGRQNEKLF
v_call: TRBV2
d_call: -
j_call: TRBJ1-4

cdr3_aa: ASSRQTVNTEAF
v_call: TRBV3-1/TRBV3-2
d_call: -
j_call: TRBJ1-1

cdr3_aa: ASSLIGEPDTQY
v_call: TRBV5-4
d_call: -
j_call: TRBJ2-3

cdr3_aa: ASSGTGGVNEQF
v_call: TRBV19
d_call: TRBD1
j_call: TRBJ2-1

cdr3_aa: ASSEAGGPRSPLH
v_call: TRBV2
d_call: -
j_call: TRBJ1-6